This T cell receptor beta chain was found in a study of cytomegalovirus exposure and HLA in healthy donors. Study-wide background: An earlier analysis found around 120 million unique TCR beta sequences from 150 million to 200 million T cells. Study-level results: Associated with cytomegalovirus, according to the listing, were around 160 TCR beta chains. The authors reported that TCR beta sequences could predict HLA-A and HLA-B alleles. These predictions were accurate for most subjects in the first cohort.

This CDR3 spans 15 amino acids. Trimming removed 3 bases at V and 6 bases at J, with 18 bases between. Germline CDR1 is KGHSH and CDR2 is LQKENI. The PCR contained 60 Vbeta and 13 Jbeta primers. TCRdb's copy holds only in-frame clones and misses some; the assay was immunoSEQ multiplex PCR. The sample has 150,000 to 250,000 clones, 82% seen once. Unrecorded immune exposure was likely among donors, who were nominally healthy when sampled. This clone occurred a few times. What it recognizes is unknown. This rearrangement joins TRBV18 to TRBJ2-7; no clear D. Specimen: PBMCs. This clonotype was sampled from a boy between 2 and 10 years old in good health and CMV-seronegative. This chain's CDR3 is CASSPLERTLSEQYF. As DNA, the CDR3 is TGTGCCAGCTCACCCCTGGAGAGAACTTTGTCCGAGCAGTACTTC.